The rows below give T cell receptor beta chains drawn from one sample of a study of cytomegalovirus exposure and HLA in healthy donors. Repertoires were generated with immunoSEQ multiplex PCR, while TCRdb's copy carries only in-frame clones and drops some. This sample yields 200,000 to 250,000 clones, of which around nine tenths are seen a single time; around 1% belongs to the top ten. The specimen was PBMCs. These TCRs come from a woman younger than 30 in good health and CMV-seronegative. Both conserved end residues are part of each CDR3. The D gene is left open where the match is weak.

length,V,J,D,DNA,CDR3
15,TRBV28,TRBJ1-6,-,TGTGCCAGCAGTTTATCGGACAGAAGGAGGTCACCCCTCCACTTT,CASSLSDRRRSPLHF
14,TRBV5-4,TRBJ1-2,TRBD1,TGTGCCAGCAGCACTACAGGGGGGGGTTTTGGCTACACCTTC,CASSTTGGGFGYTF
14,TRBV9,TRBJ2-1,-,TGTGCCAGCACCTTACTAGAGAGGCACAATGAGCAGTTCTTC,CASTLLERHNEQFF
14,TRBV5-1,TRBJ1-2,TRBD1,TGCGCCAGCAGCTTCGACAGGGTTTCCTATGGCTACACCTTC,CASSFDRVSYGYTF
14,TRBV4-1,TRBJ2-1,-,TGCGCCAGCAGCCTGACTAGAGGGATACATGAGCAGTTCTTC,CASSLTRGIHEQFF
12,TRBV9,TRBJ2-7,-,TGTGCTAGCGGTGGCAGAAGCTACGAGCAGTACTTC,CASGGRSYEQYF
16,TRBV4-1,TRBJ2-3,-,TGCGCCAGCAGCCAAGATCCGTCGGGAAGCACAGATACGCAGTATTTT,CASSQDPSGSTDTQYF
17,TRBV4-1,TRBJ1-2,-,TGCGCCAGCAGCCAAGACCCCCTGCCTCGTTCGCGGCATGGCTACACCTTC,CASSQDPLPRSRHGYTF
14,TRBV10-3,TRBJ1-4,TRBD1,TGTGCCATCAGGGATGACAGGGGGGAGGAAAAACTGTTTTTT,CAIRDDRGEEKLFF
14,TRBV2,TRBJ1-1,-,TGTGCCAGCAACTCCAGGGGCCCGAACACTGAAGCTTTCTTT,CASNSRGPNTEAFF
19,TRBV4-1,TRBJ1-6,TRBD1,TGCGCCAGCAGCCCCTACGGGACAGGGGGCGCGGATTATAATTCACCCCTCCACTTT,CASSPYGTGGADYNSPLHF
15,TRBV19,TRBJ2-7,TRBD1,TGTGCCAGTAGCATGGACAGGCCGTTCTCCTACGAGCAGTACTTC,CASSMDRPFSYEQYF
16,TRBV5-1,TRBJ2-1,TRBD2,TGCGCCAGCAGCTTGAATTTTAGGCTAGCGGGAGCTGAGCAGTTCTTC,CASSLNFRLAGAEQFF